Listed below are T cell receptor beta chains from one sample, sequenced in a study of long-term antiretroviral therapy in people with HIV. The protocol was immunoSEQ multiplex PCR, while the TCRdb copy is restricted to in-frame clones and leaves out a portion. Of about 16,000 clones listed, about three quarters were seen once; the top ten hold around a fifth. The sequencing used unsorted PBMCs, collected 2.1 years after starting antiretroviral therapy. Receptors were obtained from a man between 35 and 55 years old with HIV. Both conserved end residues are part of each CDR3. The D gene is left open where the match is weak. Clone size is stated in some rows and not others, as once, few, many or a class when expanded.

V	J	D	size	length	CDR3	DNA
TRBV2	TRBJ1-5	NA	NA	13	CASGDGSNQPQHF	TGTGCCAGCGGCGACGGTAGCAATCAGCCCCAGCATTTT
TRBV5-1	TRBJ1-2	NA	once	13	CASSPRVGEGYTF	TGCGCCAGCAGCCCGAGGGTAGGCGAAGGCTACACCTTC
TRBV5-1	TRBJ1-5	NA	few	14	CASSLGGGDQPQHF	TGCGCCAGCAGCTTGGGAGGGGGAGATCAGCCCCAGCATTTT
TRBV5-4	TRBJ1-1	NA	NA	15	CASSLVHQGNTEAFF	TGTGCCAGCAGCTTGGTTCACCAGGGGAACACTGAAGCTTTCTTT
TRBV5-5	TRBJ1-4	NA	NA	15	CASSLGQELNEKLFF	TGTGCCAGCAGCCTTGGGCAGGAACTCAATGAAAAACTGTTTTTT
TRBV5-6	TRBJ2-7	NA	NA	12	CASSPQGYEQYF	TGTGCCAGCAGCCCACAGGGCTACGAGCAGTACTTC
TRBV18	TRBJ2-2	TRBD1	once	15	CASSPGQGYAGELFF	TGTGCCAGCTCACCGGGACAGGGTTACGCCGGGGAGCTGTTTTTT
TRBV30	TRBJ2-1	NA	NA	15	CAWSVIMGASNEQFF	TGTGCCTGGAGTGTAATAATGGGGGCGAGCAATGAGCAGTTCTTC
TRBV4-1	TRBJ1-6	NA	once	16	CASSPETGSYNSPLHF	TGCGCCAGCAGCCCTGAAACAGGATCCTATAATTCACCCCTCCACTTT
TRBV7-9	TRBJ2-1	TRBD2	NA	15	CASSLPGGAGNEQFF	TGTGCCAGCAGCTTACCCGGGGGGGCGGGGAATGAGCAGTTCTTC
TRBV4-1	TRBJ1-2	NA	NA	18	CASSQEGRPAAPLLGYTF	TGCGCCAGCAGCCAAGAAGGCCGTCCGGCAGCCCCCCTACTGGGCTACACCTTC
TRBV27	TRBJ2-7	NA	NA	15	CASSASGVLAYEQYF	TGTGCCAGCAGTGCTTCAGGGGTCCTAGCCTACGAGCAGTACTTC
TRBV2	TRBJ1-4	TRBD1	NA	14	CASRDRGRFEKLFF	TGTGCCAGCAGGGACAGGGGGCGCTTTGAAAAACTGTTTTTT
TRBV19	TRBJ1-1	NA	NA	11	CASSISAEAFF	TGTGCCAGTAGTATTTCGGCCGAAGCTTTCTTT
TRBV10-3	TRBJ1-6	NA	NA	13	CAIQGEGNSPLHF	TGTGCCATACAGGGTGAGGGAAATTCACCCCTCCACTTT
TRBV28	TRBJ2-5	NA	NA	15	CASSLTTSIQETQYF	TGTGCCAGCAGTTTAACGACCTCGATCCAAGAGACCCAGTACTTC
TRBV5-5	TRBJ1-1	NA	NA	10	CASSLGEAFF	TGTGCCAGCAGCTTAGGTGAAGCTTTCTTT
TRBV18	TRBJ1-5	NA	NA	14	CASSPGGGNQPQHF	TGTGCCAGCTCACCAGGGGGCGGAAATCAGCCCCAGCATTTT
TRBV11-2	TRBJ2-7	NA	once	11	CASSLRYEQYF	TGTGCCAGCAGCTTAAGGTACGAGCAGTACTTC
TRBV7-9	TRBJ2-1	TRBD2	NA	17	CASSRWGLAGGLNEQFF	TGTGCCAGCAGTCGTTGGGGACTAGCGGGGGGGCTGAATGAGCAGTTCTTC
TRBV5-1	TRBJ1-2	NA	NA	11	CASTGGDGYTF	TGCGCCAGCACCGGGGGGGACGGCTACACCTTC
TRBV27	TRBJ2-2	TRBD2	NA	15	CASRSGTSGGGELFF	TGTGCCAGCAGGTCTGGGACTAGCGGGGGTGGGGAGCTGTTTTTT
TRBV19	TRBJ1-2	NA	NA	14	CASRDTKPNYGYTF	TGTGCCAGCCGGGACACAAAACCTAACTATGGCTACACCTTC
TRBV10-2	TRBJ2-1	TRBD1	few	13	CASSRGQVNEQFF	TGCGCCAGCAGCCGGGGACAGGTCAATGAGCAGTTCTTC
TRBV5-1	TRBJ1-1	NA	NA	14	CASNMGEGHTEAFF	TGCGCCAGCAACATGGGTGAGGGGCACACTGAAGCTTTCTTT
TRBV18	TRBJ1-1	NA	NA	12	CASSPGSTEAFF	TGTGCCAGCTCACCAGGGAGTACTGAAGCTTTCTTT
TRBV7-9	TRBJ2-3	TRBD1	once	14	CASSLAQGADTQYF	TGTGCCAGCAGCTTAGCGCAGGGGGCAGATACGCAGTATTTT
TRBV4-2	TRBJ2-2	TRBD2	few	18	CASSQVELAGGYTGELFF	TGTGCCAGCAGCCAAGTTGAACTAGCGGGGGGGTACACCGGGGAGCTGTTTTTT
TRBV7-8	TRBJ2-2	NA	NA	14	CASSLDRDTGELFF	TGTGCCAGCAGCCTGGACCGGGACACCGGGGAGCTGTTTTTT
TRBV10-3	TRBJ2-7	NA	few	14	CAISGSPFPYEQYF	TGTGCCATCAGCGGGAGTCCCTTTCCCTACGAGCAGTACTTC
TRBV5-1	TRBJ2-7	NA	few	15	CASTVYPGEGYEQYF	TGCGCCAGCACCGTTTATCCTGGTGAAGGGTACGAGCAGTACTTC
TRBV7-9	TRBJ1-4	NA	NA	11	CASSSEEKLFF	TGTGCCAGCAGCTCAGAAGAAAAACTGTTTTTT
TRBV7-9	TRBJ2-4	TRBD2	NA	15	CASSLVQGGENIQYF	TGTGCCAGCAGCTTAGTGCAGGGAGGGGAAAACATTCAGTACTTC
TRBV27	TRBJ1-1	NA	NA	11	CASSSTAEAFF	TGTGCCAGCAGTTCGACTGCTGAAGCTTTCTTT
TRBV5-6	TRBJ1-5	NA	NA	15	CASSSTGEGNQPQHF	TGTGCCAGCAGCTCTACAGGAGAGGGCAATCAGCCCCAGCATTTT
TRBV27	TRBJ2-7	NA	NA	13	CASSSGLLYEQYF	TGTGCCAGCAGTTCGGGACTTCTATACGAGCAGTACTTC
TRBV19	TRBJ2-1	NA	once	15	CASSVGTSAYNEQFF	TGTGCCAGTAGTGTTGGGACGTCCGCCTACAATGAGCAGTTCTTC
TRBV9	TRBJ2-3	TRBD2	NA	16	CASSVELAGGTDTQYF	TGTGCCAGCAGCGTAGAACTAGCGGGGGGCACAGATACGCAGTATTTT
TRBV6-5	TRBJ2-1	NA	NA	14	CASSFSDIRDEQFF	TGTGCCAGCAGTTTTTCGGACATCCGTGATGAGCAGTTCTTC
TRBV19	TRBJ2-7	NA	NA	16	CASSISGTGIIYEQYF	TGTGCCAGTAGTATTTCGGGAACGGGAATAATCTACGAGCAGTACTTC
TRBV15	TRBJ1-1	NA	few	16	CATSRDISSKYTEAFF	TGTGCCACCAGCAGAGATATATCCTCCAAATACACTGAAGCTTTCTTT